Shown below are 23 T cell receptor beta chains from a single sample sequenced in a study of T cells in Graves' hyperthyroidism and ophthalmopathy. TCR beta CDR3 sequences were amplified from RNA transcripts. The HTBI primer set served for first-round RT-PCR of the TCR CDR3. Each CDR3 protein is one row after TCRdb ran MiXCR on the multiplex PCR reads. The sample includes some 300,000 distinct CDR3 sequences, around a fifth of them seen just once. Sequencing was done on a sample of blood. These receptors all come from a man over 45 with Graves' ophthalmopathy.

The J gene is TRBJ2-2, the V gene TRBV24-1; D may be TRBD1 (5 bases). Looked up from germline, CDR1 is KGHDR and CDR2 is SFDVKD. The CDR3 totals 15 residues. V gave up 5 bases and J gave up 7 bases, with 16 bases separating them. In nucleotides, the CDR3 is TGTGCCACCAGTGTCCAGGGCCCTAGGGGCGGGGAGCTGTTTTTT. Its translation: CATSVQGPRGGELFF.

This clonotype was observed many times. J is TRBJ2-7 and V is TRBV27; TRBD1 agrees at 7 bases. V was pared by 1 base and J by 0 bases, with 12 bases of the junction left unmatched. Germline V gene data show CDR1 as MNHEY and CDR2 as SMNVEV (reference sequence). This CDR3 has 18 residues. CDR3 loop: CASSLFPHRGGSSYEQYF. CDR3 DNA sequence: TGTGCCAGCAGTTTATTCCCACACAGGGGTGGGAGCTCCTACGAGCAGTACTTC.

The CDR3 DNA reads TGTGCCAGCAGTGAAGGGACTAGCGGGAGCAATGAGCAGTTCTTC. This codes for CASSEGTSGSNEQFF. The V call is TRBV6-1, the J call TRBJ2-1; 13 bases are a match to TRBD2. Trimming at V came to 1 base and at J to 6 bases, leaving 0 bases not matched to a gene. CDR3 length: 15 amino acids. Germline CDR1 and CDR2: MNHNS and SASEGT.

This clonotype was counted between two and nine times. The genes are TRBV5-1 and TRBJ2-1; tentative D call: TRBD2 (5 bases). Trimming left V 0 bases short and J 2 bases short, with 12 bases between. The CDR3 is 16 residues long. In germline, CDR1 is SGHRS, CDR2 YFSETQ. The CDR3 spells CASSLDGVWTYNEQFF. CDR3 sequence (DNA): TGCGCCAGCAGCTTGGACGGGGTCTGGACCTACAATGAGCAGTTCTTC.

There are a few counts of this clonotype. CDR3 nucleotide sequence: TGTGCCAGCAGCGCCCACAGGGGCGGTCAGCCCCAGCATTTT. This encodes CASSAHRGGQPQHF. The gene calls are TRBV7-2 and TRBJ1-5, with 7 positions matching TRBD1. Trimming removed 5 bases from V and 6 bases from J; junction bases left unmatched: 7. Germline V gives CDR1 SGHTA, CDR2 FQGNSA. This CDR3 is 14 amino acids long.

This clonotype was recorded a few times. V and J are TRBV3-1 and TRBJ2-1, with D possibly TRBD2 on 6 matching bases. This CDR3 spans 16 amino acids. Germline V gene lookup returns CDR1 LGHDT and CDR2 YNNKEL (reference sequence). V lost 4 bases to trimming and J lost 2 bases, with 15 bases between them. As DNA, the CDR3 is TGTGCCAGCAGCCCCGGGGGAGCAGGCACCTACAATGAGCAGTTCTTC. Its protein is CASSPGGAGTYNEQFF.

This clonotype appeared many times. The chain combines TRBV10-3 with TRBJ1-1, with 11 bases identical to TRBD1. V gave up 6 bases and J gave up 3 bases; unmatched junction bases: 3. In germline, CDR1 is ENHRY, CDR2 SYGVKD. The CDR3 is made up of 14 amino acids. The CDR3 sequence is CAISRDRGDTEAFF. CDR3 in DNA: TGTGCCATCAGCAGGGACAGGGGGGACACTGAAGCTTTCTTT.

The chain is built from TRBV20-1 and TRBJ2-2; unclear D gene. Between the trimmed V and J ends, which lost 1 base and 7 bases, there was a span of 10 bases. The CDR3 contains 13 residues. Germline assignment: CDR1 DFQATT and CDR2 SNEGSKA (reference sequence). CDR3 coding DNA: TGCAGTGCTAGAGCGGTAGAGAGCGGGGAGCTGTTTTTT. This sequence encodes CSARAVESGELFF.

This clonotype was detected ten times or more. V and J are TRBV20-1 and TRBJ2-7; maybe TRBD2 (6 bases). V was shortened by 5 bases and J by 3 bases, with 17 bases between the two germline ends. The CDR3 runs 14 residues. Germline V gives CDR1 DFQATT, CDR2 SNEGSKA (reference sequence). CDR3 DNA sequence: TGCAGTGCTGGTAGCGGTATGGTAGGCTACGAGCAGTACTTC. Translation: CSAGSGMVGYEQYF.

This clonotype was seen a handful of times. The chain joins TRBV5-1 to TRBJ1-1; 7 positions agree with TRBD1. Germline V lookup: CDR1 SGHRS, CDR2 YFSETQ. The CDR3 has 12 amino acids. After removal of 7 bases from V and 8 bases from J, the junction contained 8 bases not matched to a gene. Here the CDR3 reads CASPDIRGEAFF. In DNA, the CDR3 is TGCGCCAGCCCCGATATCAGGGGGGAAGCTTTCTTT.

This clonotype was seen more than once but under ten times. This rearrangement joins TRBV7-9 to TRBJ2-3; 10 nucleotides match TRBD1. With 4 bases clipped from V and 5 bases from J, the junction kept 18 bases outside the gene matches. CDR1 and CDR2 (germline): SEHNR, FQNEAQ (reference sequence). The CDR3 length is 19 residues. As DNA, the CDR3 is TGTGCCAGCAGCTCCTCTCCCAGGACAGGGGGAAAGCACAAAGATACGCAGTATTTT. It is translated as CASSSSPRTGGKHKDTQYF.

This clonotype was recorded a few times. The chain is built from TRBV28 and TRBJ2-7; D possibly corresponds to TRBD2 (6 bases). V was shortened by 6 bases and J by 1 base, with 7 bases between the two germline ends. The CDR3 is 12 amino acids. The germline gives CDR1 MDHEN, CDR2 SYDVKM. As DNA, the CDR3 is TGTGCCAGCAGGGCGGGGTCCTACGAGCAGTACTTC. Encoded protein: CASRAGSYEQYF.

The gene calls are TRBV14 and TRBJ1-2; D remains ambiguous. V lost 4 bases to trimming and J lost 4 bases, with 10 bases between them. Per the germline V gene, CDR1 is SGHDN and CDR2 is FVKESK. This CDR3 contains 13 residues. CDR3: CASSLYNSYGYTF. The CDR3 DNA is TGTGCCAGCAGCCTTTATAATAGCTATGGCTACACCTTC.

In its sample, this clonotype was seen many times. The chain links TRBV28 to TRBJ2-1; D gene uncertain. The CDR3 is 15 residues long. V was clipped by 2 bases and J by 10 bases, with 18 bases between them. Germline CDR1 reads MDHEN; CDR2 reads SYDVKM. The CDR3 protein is CASSLTGGSETEQFF. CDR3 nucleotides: TGTGCCAGCAGTTTAACGGGCGGTAGTGAGACAGAGCAGTTCTTC.

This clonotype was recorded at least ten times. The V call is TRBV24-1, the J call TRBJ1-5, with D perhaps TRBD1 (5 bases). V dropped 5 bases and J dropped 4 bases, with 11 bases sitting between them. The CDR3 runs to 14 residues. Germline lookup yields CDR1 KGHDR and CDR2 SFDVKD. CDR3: CATSVAQVNQPQHF. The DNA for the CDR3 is TGTGCCACCAGTGTGGCACAGGTTAATCAGCCCCAGCATTTT.

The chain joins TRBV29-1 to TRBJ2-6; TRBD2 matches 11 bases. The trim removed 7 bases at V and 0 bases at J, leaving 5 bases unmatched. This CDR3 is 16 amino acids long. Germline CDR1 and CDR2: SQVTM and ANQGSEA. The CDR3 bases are TGCAGCGCTGGACTAGCGGGTCTCTCTGGGGCCAACGTCCTGACTTTC. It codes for CSAGLAGLSGANVLTF.

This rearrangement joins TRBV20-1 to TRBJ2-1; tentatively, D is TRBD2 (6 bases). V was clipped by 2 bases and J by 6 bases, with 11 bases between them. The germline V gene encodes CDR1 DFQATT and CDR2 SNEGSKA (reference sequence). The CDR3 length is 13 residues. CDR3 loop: CSARSGGANEQFF. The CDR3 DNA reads TGCAGTGCTAGATCCGGGGGAGCCAATGAGCAGTTCTTC.

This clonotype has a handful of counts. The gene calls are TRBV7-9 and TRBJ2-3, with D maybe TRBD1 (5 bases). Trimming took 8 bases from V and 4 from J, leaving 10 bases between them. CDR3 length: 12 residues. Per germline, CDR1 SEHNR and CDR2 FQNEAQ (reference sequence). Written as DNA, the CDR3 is TGTGCCAGCGGGTTAGGGGCAGATACGCAGTATTTT. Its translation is CASGLGADTQYF.

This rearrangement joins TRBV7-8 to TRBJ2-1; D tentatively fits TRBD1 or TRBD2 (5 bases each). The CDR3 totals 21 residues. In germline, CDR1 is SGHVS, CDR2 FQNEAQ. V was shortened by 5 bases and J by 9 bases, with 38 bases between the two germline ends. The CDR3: CASSRKVGNSGTKGANSEQFF. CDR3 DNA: TGTGCCAGCAGCCGTAAGGTAGGGAACTCCGGGACCAAAGGCGCTAACAGTGAGCAGTTCTTC.

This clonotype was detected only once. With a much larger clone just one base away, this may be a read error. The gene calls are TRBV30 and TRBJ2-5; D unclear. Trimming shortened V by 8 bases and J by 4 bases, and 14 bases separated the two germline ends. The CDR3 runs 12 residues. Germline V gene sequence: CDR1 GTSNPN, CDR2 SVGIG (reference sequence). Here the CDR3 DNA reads TGTGCCCGGACCCTCGGGCGAGAGACCCAGTACTTC. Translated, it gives CARTLGRETQYF.

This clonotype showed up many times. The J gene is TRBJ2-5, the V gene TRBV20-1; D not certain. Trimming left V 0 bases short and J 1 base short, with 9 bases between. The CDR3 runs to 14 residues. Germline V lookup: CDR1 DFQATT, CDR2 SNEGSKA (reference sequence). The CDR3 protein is CSARDLHSQETQYF. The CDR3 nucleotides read TGCAGTGCTAGAGATTTACACAGCCAAGAGACCCAGTACTTC.

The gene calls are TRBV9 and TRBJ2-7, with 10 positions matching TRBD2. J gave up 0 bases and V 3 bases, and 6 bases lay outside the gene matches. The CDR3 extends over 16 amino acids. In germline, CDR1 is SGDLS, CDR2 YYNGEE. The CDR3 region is CASSGVGTSASYEQYF. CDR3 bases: TGTGCCAGCAGCGGGGTAGGGACTAGCGCCTCCTACGAGCAGTACTTC.

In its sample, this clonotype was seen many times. This CDR3 reads CASSLTGPGSKNIQYF. The CDR3 coding sequence is TGTGCCAGCAGCTTAACGGGACCAGGGTCAAAAAACATTCAGTACTTC. The chain combines TRBV7-3 with TRBJ2-4; the D call may be TRBD1 or TRBD2 (5 bases each). CDR1 is SGHTA, CDR2 FQGTGA, per germline. Trimming stripped 0 bases from V and 4 bases from J, with 13 bases between. The length of the CDR3 is 16 residues.